The 2 T cell receptor beta chains below were found in one sample sequenced in a study of beta chain features in type 1 diabetes. Findings of the study overall: Moderate yet significant TCRB CDR3 shortening was seen in Type 1 diabetes patients in all four CD4+ subsets.

These receptors' targets are unknown. Reverse transcription of all isolated RNA meant that expressed TCRB transcripts were sequenced. Measured with immunoSEQ multiplex PCR; TCRdb has only the in-frame clones, and not every one. The sample consists of about 340,000 clones, over 7% of them appearing once. Sequenced material: central memory CD4+ T cells from blood. These receptors all come from a man between 25 and 39 years old with type 1 diabetes.

In this sample, this clone turned up a few times. The chain has TRBV5-6 and TRBJ1-1; TRBD1 matches at 8 bases. Germline assignment: CDR1 SGHDT and CDR2 YYEEEE. V trimming: 4 bases; J trimming: 1 base; junction bases outside the gene matches: 18. This CDR3 region has 19 residues. The CDR3 region has the DNA TGTGCCAGCAGCCTAGGGCCGACAGGGGACCGCGTAGCGAACACTGAAGCTTTCTTT. It yields the protein CASSLGPTGDRVANTEAFF.

This sequence joins TRBV5-1 and TRBJ2-3, with no clear D. This CDR3 is 14 amino acids long. CDR1 SGHRS and CDR2 YFSETQ come from the germline V gene. Deletions cut 4 bases from V and 1 base from J, with 10 bases between. CDR3: CASSGFLGTDTQYF. Here the CDR3 DNA reads TGCGCCAGCAGCGGCTTTTTAGGCACAGATACGCAGTATTTT.